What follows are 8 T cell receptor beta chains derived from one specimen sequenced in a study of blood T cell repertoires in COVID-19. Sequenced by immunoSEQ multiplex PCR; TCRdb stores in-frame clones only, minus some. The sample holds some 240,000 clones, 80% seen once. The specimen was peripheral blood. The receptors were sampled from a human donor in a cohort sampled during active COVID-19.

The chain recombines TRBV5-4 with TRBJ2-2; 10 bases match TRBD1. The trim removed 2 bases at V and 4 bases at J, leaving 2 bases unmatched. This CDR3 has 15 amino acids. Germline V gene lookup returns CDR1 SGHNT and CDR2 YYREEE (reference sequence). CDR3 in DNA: TGTGCCAGCAGCTTAGACAGGGGGCTCACCGGGGAGCTGTTTTTT. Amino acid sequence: CASSLDRGLTGELFF.

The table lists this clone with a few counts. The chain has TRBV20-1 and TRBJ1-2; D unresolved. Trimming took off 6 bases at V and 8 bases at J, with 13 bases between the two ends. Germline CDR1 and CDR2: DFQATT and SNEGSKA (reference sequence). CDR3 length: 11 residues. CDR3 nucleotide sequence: TGCAGTGCCCACCTTGCGGGAGGCTACACCTTC. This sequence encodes CSAHLAGGYTF.

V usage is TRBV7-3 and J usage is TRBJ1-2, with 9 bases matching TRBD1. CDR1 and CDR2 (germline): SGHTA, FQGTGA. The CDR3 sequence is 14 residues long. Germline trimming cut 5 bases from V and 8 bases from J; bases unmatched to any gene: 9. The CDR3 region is CASSPTGQGRGYTF. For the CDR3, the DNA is TGTGCCAGCAGCCCCACGGGACAGGGACGCGGCTACACCTTC.

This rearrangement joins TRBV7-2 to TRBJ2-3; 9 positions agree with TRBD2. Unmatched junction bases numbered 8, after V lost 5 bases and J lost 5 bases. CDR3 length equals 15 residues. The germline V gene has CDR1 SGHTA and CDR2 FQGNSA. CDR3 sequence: CASSVSGSSVDTQYF. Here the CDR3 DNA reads TGTGCCAGCAGCGTTAGCGGGAGCTCGGTAGATACGCAGTATTTT. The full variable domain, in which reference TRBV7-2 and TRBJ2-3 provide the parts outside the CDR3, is GAGVSQSPSNKVTEKGKDVELRCDPISGHTALYWYRQSLGQGLEFLIYFQGNSAPDKSGLPSDRFSAERTGGSVSTLTIQRTQQEDSAVYLCASSVSGSSVDTQYFGPGTRLTVL.

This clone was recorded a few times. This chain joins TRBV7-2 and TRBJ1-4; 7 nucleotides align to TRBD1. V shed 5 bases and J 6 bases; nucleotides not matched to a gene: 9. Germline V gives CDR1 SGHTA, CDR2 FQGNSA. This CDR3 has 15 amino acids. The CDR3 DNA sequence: TGTGCCAGCAGCACCCCAGGGGGTTCGGATGAAAAACTGTTTTTT. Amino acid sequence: CASSTPGGSDEKLFF. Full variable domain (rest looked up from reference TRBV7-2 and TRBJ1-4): GAGVSQSPSNKVTEKGKDVELRCDPISGHTALYWYRQSLGQGLEFLIYFQGNSAPDKSGLPSDRFSAERTGGSVSTLTIQRTQQEDSAVYLCASSTPGGSDEKLFFGSGTQLSVL.

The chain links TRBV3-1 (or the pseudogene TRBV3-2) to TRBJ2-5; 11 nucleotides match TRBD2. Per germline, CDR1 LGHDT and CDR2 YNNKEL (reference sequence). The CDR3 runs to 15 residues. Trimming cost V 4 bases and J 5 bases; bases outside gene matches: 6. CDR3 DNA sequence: TGTGCCAGCAGCCCTAGCGGGAGGCCTTGGGAGACCCAGTACTTC. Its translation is CASSPSGRPWETQYF.

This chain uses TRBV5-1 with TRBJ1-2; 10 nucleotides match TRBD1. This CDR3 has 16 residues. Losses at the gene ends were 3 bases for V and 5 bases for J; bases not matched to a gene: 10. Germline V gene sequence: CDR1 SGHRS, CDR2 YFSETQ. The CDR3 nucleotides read TGCGCCAGCAGCTCTCGCTCCGGGACAGGGGATTATGGCTACACCTTC. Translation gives CASSSRSGTGDYGYTF.

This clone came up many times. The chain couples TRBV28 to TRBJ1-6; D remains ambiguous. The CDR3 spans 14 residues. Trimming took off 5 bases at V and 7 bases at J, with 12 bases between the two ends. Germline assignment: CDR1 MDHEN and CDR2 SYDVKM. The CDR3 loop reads CASSPYRGNSPLHF. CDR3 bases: TGTGCCAGCAGTCCGTACAGAGGGAATTCACCCCTCCACTTT.